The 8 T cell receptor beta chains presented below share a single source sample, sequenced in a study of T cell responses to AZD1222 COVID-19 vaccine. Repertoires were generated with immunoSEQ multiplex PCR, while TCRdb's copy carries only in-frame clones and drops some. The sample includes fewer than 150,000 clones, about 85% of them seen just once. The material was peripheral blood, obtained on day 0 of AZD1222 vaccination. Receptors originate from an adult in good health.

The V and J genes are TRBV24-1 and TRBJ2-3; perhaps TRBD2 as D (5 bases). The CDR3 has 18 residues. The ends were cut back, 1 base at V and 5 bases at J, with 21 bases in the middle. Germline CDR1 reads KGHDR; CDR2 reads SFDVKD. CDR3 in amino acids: CATSDFRESFFSIDTQYF. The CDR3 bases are TGTGCCACCAGTGATTTTAGGGAGAGTTTCTTTTCAATAGATACGCAGTATTTT.

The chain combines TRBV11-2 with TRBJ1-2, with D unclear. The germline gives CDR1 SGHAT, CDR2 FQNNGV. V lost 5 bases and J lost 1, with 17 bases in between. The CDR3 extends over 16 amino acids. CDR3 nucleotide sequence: TGTGCCAGCAGCCCTATGGCGTCTGTGGGTAACTATGGCTACACCTTC. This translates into CASSPMASVGNYGYTF.

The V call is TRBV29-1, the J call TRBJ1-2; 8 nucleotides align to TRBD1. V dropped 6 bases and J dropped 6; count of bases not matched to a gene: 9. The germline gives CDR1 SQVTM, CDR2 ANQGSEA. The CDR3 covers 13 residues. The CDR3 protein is CSVGTGALNGYTF. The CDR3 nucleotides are TGCAGCGTCGGGACAGGAGCACTCAATGGCTACACCTTC.

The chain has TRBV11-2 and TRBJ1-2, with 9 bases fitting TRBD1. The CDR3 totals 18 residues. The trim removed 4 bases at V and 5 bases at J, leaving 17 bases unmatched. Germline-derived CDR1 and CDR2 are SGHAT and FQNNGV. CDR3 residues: CASSSGRRGTGHSYGYTF. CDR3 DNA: TGTGCCAGCAGCTCCGGGAGACGGGGGACAGGGCATTCTTATGGCTACACCTTC. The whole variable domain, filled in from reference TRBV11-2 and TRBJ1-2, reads EAGVAQSPRYKIIEKRQSVAFWCNPISGHATLYWYQQILGQGPKLLIQFQNNGVVDDSQLPKDRFSAERLKGVDSTLKIQPAKLEDSAVYLCASSSGRRGTGHSYGYTFGSGTRLTVV.

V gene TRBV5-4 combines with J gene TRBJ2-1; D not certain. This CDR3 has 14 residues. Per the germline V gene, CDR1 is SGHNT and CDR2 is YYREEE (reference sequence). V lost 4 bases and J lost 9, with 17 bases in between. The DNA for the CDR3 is TGTGCCAGCAGCCCCCCCGACCTCCGCAGTGAGCAGTTCTTC. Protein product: CASSPPDLRSEQFF.

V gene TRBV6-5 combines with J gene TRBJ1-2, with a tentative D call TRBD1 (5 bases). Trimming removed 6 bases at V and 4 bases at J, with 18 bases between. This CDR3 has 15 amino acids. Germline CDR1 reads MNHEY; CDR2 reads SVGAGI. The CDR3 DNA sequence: TGTGCCAGCAGCCACTGGAGGGATGGGGGCTATGGCTACACCTTC. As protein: CASSHWRDGGYGYTF.

The CDR3 DNA reads as TGTGCCAGCAGCTTAATTGGCAGGGAGAACACTGAAGCTTTCTTT. This gives the protein CASSLIGRENTEAFF. This rearrangement joins TRBV7-9 to TRBJ1-1; perhaps TRBD1 as D (5 bases). Trimming shortened V by 2 bases and J by 1 base, and 11 bases separated the two germline ends. The CDR3 runs 15 residues. CDR1 is SEHNR and CDR2 is FQNEAQ in the germline V gene (reference sequence).

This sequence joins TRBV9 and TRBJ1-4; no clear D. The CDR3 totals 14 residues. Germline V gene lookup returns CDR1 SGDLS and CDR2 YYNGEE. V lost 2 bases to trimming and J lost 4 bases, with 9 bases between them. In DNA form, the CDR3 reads TGTGCCAGCAGCGTGGGAGGGCGTAATGAAAAACTGTTTTTT. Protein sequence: CASSVGGRNEKLFF.